This T cell receptor beta chain is drawn from a study of PD-1 blockade in classical Hodgkin lymphoma. Findings of the study overall: Those achieving complete response showed baseline diversity like newly diagnosed patients. Prior therapy or disease activity may underlie the repertoire differences, whose causes remain undefined. Newly diagnosed patients were reported to start with lower TCR diversity than healthy donors.

As for this clone: Its specificity is not known.

Deletions cut 6 bases from V and 0 bases from J, with 14 bases between. Germline CDR1 and CDR2: MNHEY and SMNVEV (reference sequence). This CDR3 is 16 amino acids long. Using immunoSEQ multiplex PCR, the repertoire was profiled, and TCRdb retains in-frame clones only, with some absent. The sample lists about 98,000 clones; roughly 90% were seen once. Every patient was affected by relapse after autologous stem cell transplantation, while exposure to brentuximab vedotin was not uniform. Specimen: peripheral blood mononuclear cells (PBMCs), collected at baseline. The chain uses TRBV27 and TRBJ2-2, with D perhaps TRBD2 (5 bases). The clonotype was recovered from a human donor with classical Hodgkin lymphoma. In DNA form, the CDR3 reads TGTGCCAGCAGCCCGCGGGCAAGCGCGAACACCGGGGAGCTGTTTTTT. Translating it yields CASSPRASANTGELFF.